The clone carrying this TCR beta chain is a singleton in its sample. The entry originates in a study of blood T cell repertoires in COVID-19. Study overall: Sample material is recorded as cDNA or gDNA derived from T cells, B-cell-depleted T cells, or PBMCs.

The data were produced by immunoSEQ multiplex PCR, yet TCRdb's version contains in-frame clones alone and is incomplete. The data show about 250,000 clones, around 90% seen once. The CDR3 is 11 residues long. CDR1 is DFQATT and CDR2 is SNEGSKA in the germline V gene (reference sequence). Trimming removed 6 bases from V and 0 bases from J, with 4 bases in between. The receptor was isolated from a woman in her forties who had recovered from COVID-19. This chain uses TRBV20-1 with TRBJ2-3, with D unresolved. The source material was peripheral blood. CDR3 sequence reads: CSATSTDTQYF. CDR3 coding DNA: TGCAGTGCGACTAGCACAGATACGCAGTATTTT.